This is a list of T cell receptor beta chains from one sample in a study of identical twins. TCRdb re-called the 5' RACE reads through MiXCR, storing one row per CDR3 protein. The profile shows 600,000 to 700,000 distinct CDR3 sequences, 21% of them singletons. In addition, the sample was reused for a study of T cells expressing NK-cell markers.

Specimen: PBMCs. The receptors were gathered from a woman aged 18 to 35 in good health. Each CDR3 is given with its conserved first and last residue.

CDR3aa: CSVEGQTNGNTGELFF
v_gene: TRBV29-1
j_gene: TRBJ2-2

CDR3aa: CSATRDGGYEQYF
v_gene: TRBV20-1
j_gene: TRBJ2-7

CDR3aa: CSARDLAVSTDTQYF
v_gene: TRBV20-1
j_gene: TRBJ2-3

CDR3aa: CAWRGGGSGWQYF
v_gene: TRBV30
j_gene: TRBJ2-7

CDR3aa: CASRRLAVGELFF
v_gene: TRBV27
j_gene: TRBJ2-2

CDR3aa: CASSRRGGGLSNEQFF
v_gene: TRBV3-1
j_gene: TRBJ2-1

CDR3aa: CASSHGTSWEQYF
v_gene: TRBV27
j_gene: TRBJ2-7

CDR3aa: CASSYSSAGEETQYF
v_gene: TRBV6-5
j_gene: TRBJ2-5

CDR3aa: CASSLARRGFQETQYF
v_gene: TRBV5-1
j_gene: TRBJ2-5

CDR3aa: CASSPPGGTNNNEQFF
v_gene: TRBV9
j_gene: TRBJ2-1

CDR3aa: CSALYGDTQYF
v_gene: TRBV20-1
j_gene: TRBJ2-3

CDR3aa: CSASSDEANEKLFF
v_gene: TRBV20-1
j_gene: TRBJ1-4

CDR3aa: CASTPTGTSGINEQFF
v_gene: TRBV10-2
j_gene: TRBJ2-1

CDR3aa: CATDTSGGAADTQYF
v_gene: TRBV7-9
j_gene: TRBJ2-3

CDR3aa: CASKGDRVMYTFF
v_gene: TRBV12-3/TRBV12-4
j_gene: TRBJ1-1

CDR3aa: CSARGLAGGPSYNEQFF
v_gene: TRBV20-1
j_gene: TRBJ2-1

CDR3aa: CASSLELAAGGEQFF
v_gene: TRBV7-6
j_gene: TRBJ2-1

CDR3aa: CASNRPGDTQYF
v_gene: TRBV11-1
j_gene: TRBJ2-3

CDR3aa: CSAADSYEQYF
v_gene: TRBV20-1
j_gene: TRBJ2-7

CDR3aa: CASSPGLAGGPRAKNIQYF
v_gene: TRBV7-8
j_gene: TRBJ2-4

CDR3aa: CASRGVTSGGTIRYF
v_gene: TRBV27
j_gene: TRBJ2-5

CDR3aa: CASSAWDSRWGETQYF
v_gene: TRBV6-1
j_gene: TRBJ2-5

CDR3aa: CASKDRSSGNTIYF
v_gene: TRBV6-2/TRBV6-3
j_gene: TRBJ1-3

CDR3aa: CASSPGATNTQYF
v_gene: TRBV27
j_gene: TRBJ2-3

CDR3aa: CASCNRGEYGYTF
v_gene: TRBV6-5
j_gene: TRBJ1-2

CDR3aa: CSARDPAPEAFF
v_gene: TRBV20-1
j_gene: TRBJ1-1

CDR3aa: CASSLNRVRDSNYGYTF
v_gene: TRBV5-1
j_gene: TRBJ1-2

CDR3aa: CASMSAGETQYF
v_gene: TRBV6-6
j_gene: TRBJ2-5

CDR3aa: CATTDRYNEQFF
v_gene: TRBV10-3
j_gene: TRBJ2-1

CDR3aa: CAGGQGADTGELFF
v_gene: TRBV9
j_gene: TRBJ2-2

CDR3aa: CASRDRGIQSYEQYF
v_gene: TRBV27
j_gene: TRBJ2-7

CDR3aa: CASSERGKSYNEQFF
v_gene: TRBV2
j_gene: TRBJ2-1

CDR3aa: CASSSDRSTGELFF
v_gene: TRBV7-9
j_gene: TRBJ2-2

CDR3aa: CASSLVRASGAYNEQFF
v_gene: TRBV12-3/TRBV12-4
j_gene: TRBJ2-1

CDR3aa: CSAREVAVNEQFF
v_gene: TRBV20-1
j_gene: TRBJ2-1

CDR3aa: CASSPRGSPTYNEQFF
v_gene: TRBV6-4
j_gene: TRBJ2-1

CDR3aa: CASSRRNIQYF
v_gene: TRBV3-1
j_gene: TRBJ2-4

CDR3aa: CASSYPGRVYGYTF
v_gene: TRBV6-5
j_gene: TRBJ1-2

CDR3aa: CASSTGDTYNEQFF
v_gene: TRBV5-1
j_gene: TRBJ2-1

CDR3aa: CSVLNRDSTYEQYF
v_gene: TRBV29-1
j_gene: TRBJ2-7

CDR3aa: CASSSVAGTTYNEQFF
v_gene: TRBV5-1
j_gene: TRBJ2-1

CDR3aa: CASRTGLDLYF
v_gene: TRBV5-1
j_gene: TRBJ2-7

CDR3aa: CASSVAVAGTYEQYF
v_gene: TRBV9
j_gene: TRBJ2-7

CDR3aa: CASSLKAHYGYEQYF
v_gene: TRBV12-3/TRBV12-4
j_gene: TRBJ2-7

CDR3aa: CASSLVARSAQYF
v_gene: TRBV7-2
j_gene: TRBJ2-7

CDR3aa: CSAGDRYSNQPQHF
v_gene: TRBV29-1
j_gene: TRBJ1-5

CDR3aa: CASSYQLGGGALQYTGELFF
v_gene: TRBV9
j_gene: TRBJ2-2

CDR3aa: CASSHWQGGTEAFF
v_gene: TRBV12-3/TRBV12-4
j_gene: TRBJ1-1

CDR3aa: CASSFTGQGPTDTQYF
v_gene: TRBV7-9
j_gene: TRBJ2-3

CDR3aa: CASTKGGDFYGYTF
v_gene: TRBV6-1
j_gene: TRBJ1-2

CDR3aa: CSASPFRRSSYNEQFF
v_gene: TRBV20-1
j_gene: TRBJ2-1

CDR3aa: CASSLALTAYEQYF
v_gene: TRBV7-9
j_gene: TRBJ2-7